These T cell receptor beta chains were read from a single sample in a study of regulatory T cells in long-lasting Graves disease. TCRdb reprocessed the multiplex PCR reads with MiXCR, giving one entry per CDR3 protein. Here the sample spans a few hundred thousand distinct CDR3 sequences, approximately 20% being singletons. The sequencing here drew on peripheral blood mononuclear cells (PBMCs), taken at new diagnosis, from a patient treated with antithyroid drugs. Receptors were obtained from a female donor with Graves disease. Each CDR3 is given without its conserved first and last residue.

TRBJ1-1	TRBV29-1	SVEPRVGSTEAF
TRBJ1-2	TRBV6-2/TRBV6-3	ASRHPKSGTGTGYGYT
TRBJ1-5	TRBV5-6	ASSLWGQDQPQH
TRBJ1-1	TRBV20-1	SARDVLGWTEAF
TRBJ1-3	TRBV6-9	ASSYRESGNTIY
TRBJ1-6	TRBV2	ASSSRAELSPLH
TRBJ2-3	TRBV27	ASSLRLAGEGSDTQY
TRBJ1-5	TRBV19	ASSKRPRNQPQH
TRBJ2-5	TRBV2	ASRELRTRLETQY
TRBJ2-4	TRBV12-3/TRBV12-4	ASSFTGAKNIQY
TRBJ2-1	TRBV20-1	SAGPRQDYNEQF
TRBJ1-5	TRBV7-8	ASSLVAGYQPQH
TRBJ1-3	TRBV11-2	ASSFIGSGNTIY
TRBJ2-1	TRBV2	ASSLGASYNEQF
TRBJ2-2	TRBV11-2	ASSFVPDTGELF
TRBJ1-3	TRBV14	ASRRQGGNTIY
TRBJ1-2	TRBV27	ASSLSRTDWRGYT
TRBJ2-5	TRBV19	ASQGGETQY
TRBJ1-1	TRBV3-1	ASSQDRGTGLNTEAF
TRBJ2-4	TRBV14	ASSQGRFQWY
TRBJ1-2	TRBV29-1	SVDGTDAGNYGYT
TRBJ1-5	TRBV7-2	ASSPYWASNQPQH
TRBJ1-1	TRBV7-9	ASNPLQKAEAF
TRBJ2-1	TRBV6-2/TRBV6-3	ASSRGTSALSSYNEQF
TRBJ2-5	TRBV7-2	ASSDRGLGETQY
TRBJ2-7	TRBV19	ASSIFPGPYEQY
TRBJ2-1	TRBV7-2	ASSYPTRSNEQF
TRBJ2-3	TRBV9	ASSLMSPQDTQY
TRBJ2-2	TRBV2	ASSESSRHTGELF
TRBJ2-4	TRBV9	ASSVGQGEAKNIQY
TRBJ1-4	TRBV24-1	ATSENTGGNYEKLF
TRBJ1-1	TRBV15	ATSRGRQPKNTEAF
TRBJ1-2	TRBV6-1	ASSRDRGDYT
.	TRBV19	AGTSGVYEQF
TRBJ2-2	TRBV6-1	ATRTGLFANTGELF
TRBJ2-7	TRBV11-2	ASSLRVAGGPWGEQY
TRBJ1-2	TRBV5-6	ASSPGVDYGYT
TRBJ1-1	TRBV28	ASRKTGGDTEAF
TRBJ1-1	TRBV7-2	ASSLTGTGGTEAF
TRBJ2-3	TRBV2	ANRDSEATDTQY
TRBJ1-2	TRBV20-1	SARARDTGDGYT
TRBJ1-5	TRBV15	ATAGQSNQPQH
TRBJ1-5	TRBV5-5	ASSSQGAGQPQH